These 7 T cell receptor beta chains originate from one sample sequenced in a study of neurological immune-mediated disorders. In TCRdb, the 5' RACE reads were re-called with MiXCR into one record per CDR3 protein. The table has 85,000 to 100,000 distinct CDR3 sequences, roughly 4% seen once. Sequenced: PBMCs. The source of these receptors is a woman aged 18-29 years with multiple sclerosis.

This clonotype was observed many times. The CDR3 bases are TGCGCCAGCACCCAACCTCGGCAGGGCGTCTACAATGAGCAGTTCTTC. It yields the protein CASTQPRQGVYNEQFF. The rearrangement uses TRBV5-1 and TRBJ2-1; a possible D gene is TRBD1 (5 bases). Germline assignment: CDR1 SGHRS and CDR2 YFSETQ. This CDR3 comprises 16 residues. The V and J ends lost 6 bases and 3 bases respectively, with 19 bases between them.

In this sample, this clonotype turned up many times. The chain carries TRBV11-2 and TRBJ2-2; D may match TRBD1 or TRBD2 (5 bases each). This CDR3 has 18 residues. CDR1 SGHAT and CDR2 FQNNGV come from the germline V gene. The ends were cut back, 6 bases at V and 0 bases at J, with 20 bases in the middle. The CDR3 bases are TGTGCCAGCAGGCCTCTCCGAGGGGCTCGGACGAACACCGGGGAGCTGTTTTTT. This gives the protein CASRPLRGARTNTGELFF.

The chain recombines TRBV5-1 with TRBJ2-5, with no clear D. The germline CDR1 and CDR2 sequences are SGHRS and YFSETQ. Trimming removed 1 base at V and 4 bases at J, with 5 bases between. The CDR3 is 12 residues long. CDR3 in DNA: TGCGCCAGCAGCTTGTCGGCAGAGACCCAGTACTTC. Protein product: CASSLSAETQYF.

In its sample, this clonotype was seen many times. The V call is TRBV5-1, the J call TRBJ2-7; the D gene could be TRBD1 or TRBD2 (5 bases each). Trimming removed 1 base at V and 0 bases at J, with 8 bases between. The germline gives CDR1 SGHRS, CDR2 YFSETQ. The CDR3 is 14 residues long. CDR3: CASSLTGASYEQYF. The DNA for the CDR3 is TGCGCCAGCAGCTTGACCGGGGCCTCCTACGAGCAGTACTTC.

This clonotype was detected ten times or more. V and J are TRBV4-3 and TRBJ1-1, with D unclear. From germline, CDR1 is LGHNA and CDR2 YSLEER. V lost 4 bases, J lost 6 bases, and 18 bases lay in between. This CDR3 is built from 15 residues. The CDR3 is CASSLNQVPTAEAFF. DNA for the CDR3: TGCGCCAGCAGCCTGAACCAGGTACCCACGGCTGAAGCTTTCTTT.

This clonotype showed up many times. The chain uses TRBV24-1 and TRBJ1-1; D is perhaps TRBD1 (5 bases). V shed 1 base and J shed 3 bases, with 8 bases lying between them. The CDR3 consists of 14 residues. CDR1 is KGHDR, CDR2 SFDVKD, per germline. For the CDR3, the DNA is TGTGCCACCAGTGATTTTAGCAGGGACACTGAAGCTTTCTTT. This codes for CATSDFSRDTEAFF.

This clonotype was seen many times. The chain carries TRBV7-9 and TRBJ2-2; unclear D gene. Germline V gene sequence: CDR1 SEHNR, CDR2 FQNEAQ (reference sequence). Trimming stripped 3 bases from V and 0 bases from J, with 5 bases between. The CDR3 runs 14 residues. In DNA form, the CDR3 reads TGTGCCAGCAGCTTTAGGACGAACACCGGGGAGCTGTTTTTT. It translates to CASSFRTNTGELFF.